A single sample is the source of the 10 T cell receptor beta chains below, sequenced in a study of T-cell reconstitution after alpha-beta-depleted transplantation in children. TCRbeta library preparation incorporated unique molecular identifiers. MiXCR, applied by TCRdb to the PCR reads, yields one record per CDR3 protein. The table lists over 450,000 distinct CDR3 sequences, over 9.5% of them singletons. The sequencing used PBMCs, collected before TCRalphabeta/CD19-depleted stem cell transplant. The receptors originated from a child aged 2-15 years with inherited bone marrow failure, due to receive a stem cell transplant.

This chain joins TRBV6-2 or TRBV6-3 and TRBJ2-7, with 10 positions matching TRBD2. This CDR3 region has 16 residues. Germline V lookup: CDR1 MNHEY, CDR2 SVGEGT. With V trimmed by 2 bases and J by 2 bases, 6 bases remained unmatched. For the CDR3, the DNA is TGTGCCAGCAGTTACGGTTCTAGCGGGAGCGCCTACGAGCAGTACTTC. Protein sequence: CASSYGSSGSAYEQYF.

This clonotype was found many times. This chain links TRBV20-1 with TRBJ2-5; D is uncertain. CDR1 and CDR2 (germline): DFQATT, SNEGSKA (reference sequence). Trimming pared 0 bases from V and 4 bases from J, leaving 9 bases between. This CDR3 has 13 residues. The CDR3 DNA sequence: TGCAGTGCTAGAGATCCCAACGGAGAGACCCAGTACTTC. It translates to CSARDPNGETQYF.

This clonotype was picked up a small number of times. The chain is built from TRBV12-5 and TRBJ2-4; the D is unclear. This CDR3 region has 16 residues. CDR1 is LGHNT and CDR2 is FRNRAP in the germline V gene. Trimming removed 0 bases from V and 6 bases from J, with 15 bases in between. The DNA for the CDR3 is TGTGCTAGTGGTTTGGTATCCCACAACGAGATAAACATTCAGTACTTC. Residues: CASGLVSHNEINIQYF. The complete variable domain, with remaining parts taken from reference TRBV12-5 and TRBJ2-4, reads DARVTQTPRHKVTEMGQEVTMRCQPILGHNTVFWYRQTMMQGLELLAYFRNRAPLDDSGMPKDRFSAEMPDATLATLKIQPSEPRDSAVYFCASGLVSHNEINIQYFGAGTRLSVL.

This clonotype was seen many times. The chain joins TRBV5-1 to TRBJ2-7; D not certain. CDR3 size: 12 residues. V gave up 0 bases and J gave up 5 bases, with 6 bases separating them. Germline V CDR1 and CDR2: SGHRS, YFSETQ. The CDR3: CASSLVGNEQYF. The CDR3 region has the DNA TGCGCCAGCAGCTTGGTAGGAAACGAGCAGTACTTC. The variable domain in full, with the rest retrieved from reference TRBV5-1 and TRBJ2-7, is KAGVTQTPRYLIKTRGQQVTLSCSPISGHRSVSWYQQTPGQGLQFLFEYFSETQRNKGNFPGRFSGRQFSNSRSEMNVSTLELGDSALYLCASSLVGNEQYFGPGTRLTVT.

This chain joins TRBV24-1 and TRBJ2-1; 9 positions match TRBD1. This CDR3 is built from 13 residues. CDR1 is KGHDR and CDR2 is SFDVKD in the germline V gene. The V segment lost 9 bases and the J segment 5 bases; nucleotides outside the gene matches: 4. The DNA for the CDR3 is TGTGCCACCGCTAGACAGGGGGACAATGAGCAGTTCTTC. This encodes CATARQGDNEQFF.

This clonotype was seen at least ten times. The V gene is TRBV29-1, the J gene TRBJ1-5, with TRBD1 identical over 12 bases. CDR3 length: 14 residues. Trimming removed 6 bases from V and 4 bases from J; junction bases left unmatched: 4. CDR1 is SQVTM, CDR2 ANQGSEA, per germline. The CDR3 region has the DNA TGCAGCGTGCGGGACAGGGGGCGGAATCAGCCCCAGCATTTT. This sequence encodes CSVRDRGRNQPQHF.

This clonotype was detected ten times or more. V and J are TRBV29-1 and TRBJ2-1; TRBD2 is a possible D gene (5 bases). The V end lost 1 base, the J end lost 4 bases, and 11 bases lay between the germline ends. CDR3 size: 14 residues. From germline, CDR1 is SQVTM and CDR2 ANQGSEA. CDR3 amino acids: CSVEGRLRYNEQFF. CDR3 in DNA: TGCAGCGTTGAAGGCCGACTACGATACAATGAGCAGTTCTTC.

The rearrangement uses TRBV21-1 and TRBJ2-7. TRBV21-1 represents a pseudogene. The CDR3 contains 12 residues. CDR3 region: CASAGALYEQYF. DNA of the CDR3: TGTGCCAGCGCGGGAGCTCTCTACGAGCAGTACTTC.

This clonotype has a count of ten or more. The chain joins TRBV10-2 to TRBJ2-3; tentatively, D is TRBD2 (6 bases). Per the germline V gene, CDR1 is WSHSY and CDR2 is SAAADI. The CDR3 has 14 residues. Trimming removed 4 bases from V and 1 base from J, with 9 bases in between. CDR3 loop: CASSASGRTDTQYF. As DNA, the CDR3 is TGCGCCAGCAGTGCCAGCGGGCGCACAGATACGCAGTATTTT.

This clonotype was seen repeatedly, ten times or more. The chain recombines TRBV28 with TRBJ2-5; 7 bases align to TRBD2. With 1 base clipped from V and 4 bases from J, the junction kept 9 bases outside the gene matches. The CDR3 has 16 residues. The germline gives CDR1 MDHEN, CDR2 SYDVKM. CDR3 in amino acids: CASSLLAGDDVETQYF. The CDR3, as DNA: TGTGCCAGCAGTTTATTGGCGGGGGACGATGTAGAGACCCAGTACTTC.